Described below is a single TCR beta chain sequence and its context. What it binds is unknown. This entry is derived from a study of T-cell memory formation after mild COVID-19. In the study overall: Largely, the TCR clusters proved donor specific.

V lost 9 bases and J 5 bases, leaving 19 bases between the germline ends. The CDR3 extends over 14 amino acids. Germline-derived CDR1 and CDR2 are SGHVS and FQNEAQ. 5'RACE, which relied on constant-segment primers, yielded TCR alpha and TCR beta cDNA libraries carrying sample barcodes and UMIs. TCRdb reprocessed the 5' RACE reads via MiXCR and lists one record per CDR3 protein. Found here are hundreds of thousands of distinct CDR3 sequences, 20% to 25% of them singletons; the top ten hold around 7.7%. Findings and limits, study-wide: Mainly CM and EM harbored the contracting CD4+ clones; mainly EMRA harbored the CD8+ ones. Memory sampled before infection contained some responding clones, suggesting cross-reactive memory joined.

V and J are TRBV7-8 and TRBJ2-5; weak D call: TRBD2 (6 bases). The TCR was taken from an adult woman who had mild COVID-19 (a few samples of this study predate the infection). Cell type and time point are not known. The sample comprised PBMCs or a T cell subset sorted from them (not recorded which). The DNA of the CDR3 is TGTGCCAGTCATCATAGCGAGCGGGTGGAGACCCAGTACTTC. Residues: CASHHSERVETQYF.